This entry is about one TCR beta chain. Source study methods: Scientists estimated how many nucleated cells there were by amplifying reference gene primers. Libraries were prepared by immunoSEQ multiplex PCR; TCRdb keeps only in-frame clonotypes and omits some of them. That table supplies the V and J calls and clone size; D and trimming were determined from the DNA. Among about 180,000 clones listed, approximately 80% were seen once. V shed 1 base and J shed 8 bases, with 15 bases lying between them. The germline gives CDR1 LGHDT, CDR2 YNNKEL (reference sequence). CDR3 length: 15 amino acids. The entry originates in a study of blood T cell repertoires in COVID-19.

This TCR was recovered from a woman in her thirties or forties with COVID-19, enrolled during active disease. Specimen: peripheral blood. The rearrangement links TRBV3-1 (or the pseudogene TRBV3-2) to TRBJ1-3; TRBD1 might be the D (6 bases). The CDR3 coding sequence is TGTGCCAGCAGCCAAGCTACGGGACAATCCGACACCATATATTTT. Amino acids: CASSQATGQSDTIYF.